Shown below are 2 T cell receptor beta chains from a single sample sequenced in a study of blood T cells in healthy people across ages. Using a J-beta primer mix together with a sample-barcoded 5' primer, a second PCR was run for roughly 6 to 11 cycles. Each CDR3 protein is one row after TCRdb ran MiXCR on the 5' RACE reads. Of around 800,000 distinct CDR3 sequences in the sample, approximately 44% were seen once. Sequencing was performed on blood. The receptors stem from a man aged 55 to 70 in good health.

V gene TRBV27 combines with J gene TRBJ2-4; D is unresolved. V gave up 7 bases and J gave up 6 bases, with 10 bases separating them. Germline V gives CDR1 MNHEY, CDR2 SMNVEV (reference sequence). There are 12 residues in the CDR3. The CDR3 sequence: CASIVPGNIQYF. CDR3 nucleotides: TGTGCCAGCATCGTCCCGGGAAACATTCAGTACTTC.

The genes are TRBV6-5 and TRBJ1-2; tentative D call: TRBD1 (5 bases). The CDR3 totals 13 residues. Germline assignment: CDR1 MNHEY and CDR2 SVGAGI. The V and J ends lost 6 bases and 7 bases respectively, with 15 bases between them. CDR3 coding DNA: TGTGCCAGCAGCAACGCGGGGGTGGGTGGCTACACCTTC. It yields the protein CASSNAGVGGYTF.